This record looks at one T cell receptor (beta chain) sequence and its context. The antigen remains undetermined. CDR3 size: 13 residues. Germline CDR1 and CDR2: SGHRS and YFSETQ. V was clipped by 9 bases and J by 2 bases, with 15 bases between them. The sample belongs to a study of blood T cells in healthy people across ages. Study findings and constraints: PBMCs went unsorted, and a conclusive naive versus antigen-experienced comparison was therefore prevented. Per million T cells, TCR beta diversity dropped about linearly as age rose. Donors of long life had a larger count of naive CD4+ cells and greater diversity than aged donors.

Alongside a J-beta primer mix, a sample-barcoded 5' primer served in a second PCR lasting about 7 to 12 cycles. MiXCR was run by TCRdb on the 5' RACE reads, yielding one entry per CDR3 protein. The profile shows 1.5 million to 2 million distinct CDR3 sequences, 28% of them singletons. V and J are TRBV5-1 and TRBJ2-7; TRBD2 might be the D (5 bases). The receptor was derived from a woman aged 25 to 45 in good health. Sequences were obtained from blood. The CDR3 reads CATKQDCAYEQYF. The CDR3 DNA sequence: TGCGCCACCAAGCAGGACTGCGCCTACGAGCAGTACTTC.